This T cell receptor beta chain was observed in a study of shared clonotypes between healthy human individuals. Worth noting for this clone: What it binds is not known.

Study outcomes and limitations: Represented genetic and exposure-history diversity was restricted by having few donors. Generation probabilities were higher for clonotypes shared across all four sorted-subset donors than for unshared ones.

Naive-designated CD8 cells lacked CD45RO, were positively enriched for CCR7, and omitted terminally differentiated effector memory CD45RA+ cells. Each of the donors was a healthy adult who was HIV-negative and had not had a recent acute infection or vaccination. Replicate PCRs run on sorted subsets employed approximately 180 ng DNA, approximately 30,000 T cell genomes. The data were produced by immunoSEQ multiplex PCR, yet TCRdb's version contains in-frame clones alone and is incomplete. The sample lists around 1.9 million clones, 85% to 95% occurring once. In germline, CDR1 is MNHEY, CDR2 SVGAGI. With V trimmed by 4 bases and J by 10 bases, 5 bases remained unmatched. CDR3 length equals 14 residues.

The origin of this receptor is a man in his late teens or twenties in good health. Some clones in this sample may be carry-over from other donors' samples. The sequencing input was naive CD8+ T cells from PBMCs. The chain carries TRBV6-5 and TRBJ2-1, with TRBD2 identical over 12 bases. This CDR3 reads CASSWTSGNIEQFF. The DNA of the CDR3 is TGTGCCAGCAGTTGGACTAGCGGGAACATCGAGCAGTTCTTC.